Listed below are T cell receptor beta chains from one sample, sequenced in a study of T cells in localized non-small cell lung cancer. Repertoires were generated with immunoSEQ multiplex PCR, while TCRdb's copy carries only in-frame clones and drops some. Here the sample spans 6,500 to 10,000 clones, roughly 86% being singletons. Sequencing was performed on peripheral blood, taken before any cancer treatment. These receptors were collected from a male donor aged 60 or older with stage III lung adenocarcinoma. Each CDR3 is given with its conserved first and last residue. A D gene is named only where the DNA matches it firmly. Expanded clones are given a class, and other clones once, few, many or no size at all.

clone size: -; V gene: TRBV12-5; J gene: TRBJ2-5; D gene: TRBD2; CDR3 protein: CASGLLLAGRSGETQYF; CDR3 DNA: TGTGCTAGTGGTTTGTTACTAGCGGGGCGTTCAGGAGAGACCCAGTACTTC
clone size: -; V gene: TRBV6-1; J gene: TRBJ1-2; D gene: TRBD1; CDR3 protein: CASSPRDRRSAGYTF; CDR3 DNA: TGTGCCAGCAGCCCCCGGGACAGGAGGTCTGCTGGCTACACCTTC
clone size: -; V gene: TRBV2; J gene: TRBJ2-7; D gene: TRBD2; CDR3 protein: CASSVSSGGSSYEQYF; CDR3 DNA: TGTGCCAGCAGTGTGTCTAGCGGGGGCAGCTCCTACGAGCAGTACTTC
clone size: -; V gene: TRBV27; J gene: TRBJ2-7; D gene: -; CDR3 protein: CASSRSSANYEQYF; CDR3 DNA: TGTGCCAGCAGTAGGAGTAGCGCGAATTACGAGCAGTACTTC
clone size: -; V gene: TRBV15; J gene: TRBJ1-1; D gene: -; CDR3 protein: CATSRDPRGTEAFF; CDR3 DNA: TGTGCCACCAGCAGAGATCCCAGGGGCACTGAAGCTTTCTTT
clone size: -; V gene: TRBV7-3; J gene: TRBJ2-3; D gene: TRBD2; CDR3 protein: CASSPWTSGSDTQYF; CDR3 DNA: TGTGCCAGCAGCCCTTGGACTAGCGGGTCCGATACGCAGTATTTT
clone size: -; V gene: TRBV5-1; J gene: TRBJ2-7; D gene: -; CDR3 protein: CASSWEAEQYF; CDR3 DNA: TGTGCCAGCAGCTGGGAAGCTGAGCAGTACTTC
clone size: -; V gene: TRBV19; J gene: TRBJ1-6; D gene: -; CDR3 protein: CASSILQGSLHF; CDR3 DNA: TGTGCCAGTAGTATACTCCAGGGATCCCTCCACTTT
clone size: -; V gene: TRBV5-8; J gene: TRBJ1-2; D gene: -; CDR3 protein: CASSPLTSSDYYGYTF; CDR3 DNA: TGTGCCAGCAGTCCCCTAACCTCGTCGGACTACTATGGCTACACCTTC
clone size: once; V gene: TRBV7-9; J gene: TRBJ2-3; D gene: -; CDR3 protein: CASSLDGRGTDTQYF; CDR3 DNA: TGTGCCAGCAGCTTAGACGGGAGAGGCACAGATACGCAGTATTTT
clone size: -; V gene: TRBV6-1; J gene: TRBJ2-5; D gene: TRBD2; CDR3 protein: CASSEIQAGGGTQYF; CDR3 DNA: TGTGCCAGCAGTGAAATTCAGGCGGGAGGAGGGACCCAGTACTTC
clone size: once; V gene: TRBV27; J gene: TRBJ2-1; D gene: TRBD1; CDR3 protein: CASSFGGQGAYNEQFF; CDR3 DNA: TGTGCCAGCAGTTTCGGGGGACAGGGAGCTTACAATGAGCAGTTCTTC
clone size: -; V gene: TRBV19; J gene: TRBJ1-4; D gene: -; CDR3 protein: CASSGGAGKLFF; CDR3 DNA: TGTGCCAGTAGTGGGGGGGCAGGAAAACTGTTTTTT
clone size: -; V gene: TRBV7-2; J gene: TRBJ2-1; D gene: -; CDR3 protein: CASSPRREHGQFF; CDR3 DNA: TGTGCCAGCAGCCCCCGGCGGGAACATGGGCAGTTCTTC
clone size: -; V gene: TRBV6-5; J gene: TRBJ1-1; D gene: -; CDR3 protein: CASSSRGVNTEAFF; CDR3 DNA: TGTGCCAGCAGTTCGCGGGGGGTAAACACTGAAGCTTTCTTT
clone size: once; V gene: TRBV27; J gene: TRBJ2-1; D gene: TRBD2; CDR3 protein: CASRLAPRVAGAYYNEQFF; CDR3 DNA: TGTGCCAGCAGACTAGCCCCGAGGGTAGCGGGGGCCTATTACAATGAGCAGTTCTTC
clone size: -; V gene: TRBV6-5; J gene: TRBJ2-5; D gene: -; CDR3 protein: CASQTGKMGTQYF; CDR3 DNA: TGTGCCTCCCAGACAGGAAAAATGGGGACCCAGTACTTC
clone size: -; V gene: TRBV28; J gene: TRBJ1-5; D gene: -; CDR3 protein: CASSTYIGNQPQHF; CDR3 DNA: TGTGCCAGCAGTACATACATCGGCAATCAGCCCCAGCATTTT
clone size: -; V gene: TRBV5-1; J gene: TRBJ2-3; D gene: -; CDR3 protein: CASSLSGQSTDTQYF; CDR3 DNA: TGCGCCAGCAGCTTGAGCGGACAGAGCACAGATACGCAGTATTTT
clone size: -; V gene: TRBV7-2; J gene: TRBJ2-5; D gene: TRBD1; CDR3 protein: CASSQRDRGQETQYF; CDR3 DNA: TGTGCCAGCAGCCAAAGGGACAGGGGACAAGAGACCCAGTACTTC
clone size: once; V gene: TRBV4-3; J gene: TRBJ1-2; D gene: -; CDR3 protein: CASSQDRETNYGYTF; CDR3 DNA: TGCGCCAGCAGCCAAGACAGGGAGACTAACTATGGCTACACCTTC
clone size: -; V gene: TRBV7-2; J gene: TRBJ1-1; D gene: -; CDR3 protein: CASSSLPRAFF; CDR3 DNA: TGTGCCAGCAGCTCTCTACCGCGGGCTTTCTTT
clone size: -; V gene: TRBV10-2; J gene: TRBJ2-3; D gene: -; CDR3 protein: CASEGPSGTDTQYF; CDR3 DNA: TGCGCCAGCGAGGGACCTTCCGGCACAGATACGCAGTATTTT
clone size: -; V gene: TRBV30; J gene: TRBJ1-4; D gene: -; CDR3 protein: CAWSLIAWGLNEKLFF; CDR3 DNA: TGTGCCTGGAGTTTAATTGCGTGGGGCCTTAATGAAAAACTGTTTTTT
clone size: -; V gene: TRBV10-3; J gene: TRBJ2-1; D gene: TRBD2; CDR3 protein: CAISESSGGTYNEQFF; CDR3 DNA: TGTGCCATCAGTGAGTCGAGCGGGGGAACCTACAATGAGCAGTTCTTC
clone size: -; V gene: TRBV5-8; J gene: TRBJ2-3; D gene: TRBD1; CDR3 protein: CASSLTGQVSQPGTDTQYF; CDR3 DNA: TGTGCCAGCAGCCTGACGGGACAGGTGTCTCAACCTGGCACAGATACGCAGTATTTT
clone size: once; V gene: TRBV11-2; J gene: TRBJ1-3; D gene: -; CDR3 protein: CASSSITRISGNTIYF; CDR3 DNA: TGTGCCAGCAGCTCCATTACACGGATCTCTGGAAACACCATATATTTT
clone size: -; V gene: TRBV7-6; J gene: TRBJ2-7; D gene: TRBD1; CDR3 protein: CASSLAGGGQGYEQYF; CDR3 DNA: TGTGCCAGCAGCTTAGCCGGTGGGGGACAGGGCTACGAGCAGTACTTC
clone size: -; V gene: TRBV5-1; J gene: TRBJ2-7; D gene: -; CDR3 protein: CASTITGILDEQYF; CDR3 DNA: TGCGCCAGCACCATAACAGGGATCCTGGACGAGCAGTACTTC
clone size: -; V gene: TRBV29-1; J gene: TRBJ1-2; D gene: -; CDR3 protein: CSVEDQENYGYTF; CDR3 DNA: TGCAGCGTTGAAGATCAGGAGAACTATGGCTACACCTTC
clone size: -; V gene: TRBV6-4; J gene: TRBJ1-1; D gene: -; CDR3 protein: CASSDSAGTEAFF; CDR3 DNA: TGTGCCAGCAGTGACTCGGCGGGGACTGAAGCTTTCTTT
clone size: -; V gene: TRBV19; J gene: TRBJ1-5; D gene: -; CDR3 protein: CASSIGPGSNQPQHF; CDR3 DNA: TGTGCCAGTAGTATAGGGCCCGGTAGCAATCAGCCCCAGCATTTT
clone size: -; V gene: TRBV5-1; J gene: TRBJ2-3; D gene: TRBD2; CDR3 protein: CASSLWGGLDTQYF; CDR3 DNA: TGCGCCAGCAGCTTGTGGGGGGGATTAGATACGCAGTATTTT
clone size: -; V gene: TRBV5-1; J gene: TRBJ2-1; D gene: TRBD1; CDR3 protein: CASSLDARTGTGLLF; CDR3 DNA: TGCGCCAGCAGCTTGGACGCGAGGACCGGGACAGGGTTGCTCTTC
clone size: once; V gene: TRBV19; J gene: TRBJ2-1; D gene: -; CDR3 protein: CASSDWDEQFF; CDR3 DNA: TGTGCCAGTAGTGACTGGGATGAGCAGTTCTTC
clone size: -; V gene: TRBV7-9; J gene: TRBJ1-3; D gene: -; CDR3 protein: CASSLGPTGNTIYF; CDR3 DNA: TGTGCCAGCAGCTTAGGTCCTACTGGAAACACCATATATTTT
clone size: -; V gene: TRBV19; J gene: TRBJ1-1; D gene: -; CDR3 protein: CASRVATEAFF; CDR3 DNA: TGTGCCAGTAGGGTAGCGACTGAAGCTTTCTTT
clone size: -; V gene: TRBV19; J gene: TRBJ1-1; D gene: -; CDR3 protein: CASSKGLGGYTEAFF; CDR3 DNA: TGTGCCAGTAGTAAGGGGCTGGGGGGATACACTGAAGCTTTCTTT
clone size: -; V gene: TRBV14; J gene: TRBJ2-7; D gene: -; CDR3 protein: CASSRSYGQYEQYF; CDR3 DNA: TGTGCCAGCAGCCGCTCGTATGGGCAGTACGAGCAGTACTTC
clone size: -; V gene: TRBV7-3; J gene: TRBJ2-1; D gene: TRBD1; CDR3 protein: CASSLTYRGVSYNEQFF; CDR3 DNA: TGTGCCAGCAGCTTAACCTACAGGGGTGTCTCCTACAATGAGCAGTTCTTC
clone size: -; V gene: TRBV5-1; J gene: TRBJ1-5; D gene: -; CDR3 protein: CASSLDGAPGQPQHF; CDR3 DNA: TGCGCCAGCAGCTTGGATGGGGCCCCCGGACAGCCCCAGCATTTT
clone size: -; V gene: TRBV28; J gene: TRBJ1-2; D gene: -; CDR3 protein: CASSFRKRSGYTF; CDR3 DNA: TGTGCCAGCAGTTTCAGGAAAAGGTCTGGCTACACCTTC